The rows below give T cell receptor beta chains drawn from one sample of a study of blood T cells in healthy people across ages. TCRdb reprocessed the 5' RACE reads via MiXCR and lists one record per CDR3 protein. The profile shows roughly 2 million distinct CDR3 sequences, about 50% of them singletons. The sample was blood. These TCRs come from a woman aged 40 to 49 in good health. The CDR3 runs from the conserved cysteine through the conserved F or W. Each record gives: CDR3 protein, CDR3 DNA, V gene, D gene, J gene, clone size. The D gene is left open where the match is weak. Expanded clones are given a class, and other clones once, few, many or no size at all.

CDR3 protein: CASRTRQVLLDEQFF; CDR3 DNA: TGTGCCAGCAGAACCCGACAGGTTCTTCTGGATGAGCAGTTCTTC; V gene: TRBV28; D gene: NA; J gene: TRBJ2-1; clone size: few
CDR3 protein: CSVDVGGYGYTF; CDR3 DNA: TGCAGCGTTGACGTCGGGGGCTATGGCTACACCTTC; V gene: TRBV29-1; D gene: NA; J gene: TRBJ1-2; clone size: NA
CDR3 protein: CAASGRETDTQYF; CDR3 DNA: TGTGCTGCCTCCGGCAGGGAGACAGATACGCAGTATTTT; V gene: TRBV12-3/TRBV12-4; D gene: NA; J gene: TRBJ2-3; clone size: NA
CDR3 protein: CSVSLTSGVLTDTQYF; CDR3 DNA: TGCAGCGTCTCGCTGACTAGCGGGGTTCTCACAGATACGCAGTATTTT; V gene: TRBV29-1; D gene: TRBD2; J gene: TRBJ2-3; clone size: NA
CDR3 protein: CASSLGQNPFYEQYF; CDR3 DNA: TGTGCCAGCAGCCTGGGACAGAACCCTTTTTACGAGCAGTACTTC; V gene: TRBV11-2; D gene: TRBD1; J gene: TRBJ2-7; clone size: NA
CDR3 protein: CASSRDSPETQYF; CDR3 DNA: TGCGCCAGCAGCCGGGACAGCCCCGAGACCCAGTACTTC; V gene: TRBV5-1; D gene: TRBD1; J gene: TRBJ2-5; clone size: few
CDR3 protein: CASSLGALMGADTQYF; CDR3 DNA: TGCGCCAGCAGCTTGGGAGCCCTAATGGGGGCAGATACGCAGTATTTT; V gene: TRBV5-1; D gene: NA; J gene: TRBJ2-3; clone size: NA
CDR3 protein: CASSRTGGVAKNIQYF; CDR3 DNA: TGTGCCAGCAGCCGGACAGGGGGCGTTGCCAAAAACATTCAGTACTTC; V gene: TRBV6-6; D gene: TRBD1; J gene: TRBJ2-4; clone size: many
CDR3 protein: CASSESGTGNSYTF; CDR3 DNA: TGTGCCAGCAGTGAATCAGGGACAGGAAACAGCTACACCTTC; V gene: TRBV25-1; D gene: TRBD1; J gene: TRBJ1-2; clone size: NA
CDR3 protein: CASSQDSLAERTQYF; CDR3 DNA: TGTGCCAGCAGCCAAGACTCACTAGCAGAAAGAACCCAGTACTTC; V gene: TRBV3-1; D gene: NA; J gene: TRBJ2-7; clone size: NA
CDR3 protein: CASSGRQGANYEQYF; CDR3 DNA: TGCGCCAGCAGCGGTAGACAGGGGGCCAACTACGAGCAGTACTTC; V gene: TRBV5-1; D gene: TRBD1; J gene: TRBJ2-7; clone size: few
CDR3 protein: CASSSLPNTEAFF; CDR3 DNA: TGTGCCAGCAGCTCCCTCCCGAACACTGAAGCTTTCTTT; V gene: TRBV7-2; D gene: NA; J gene: TRBJ1-1; clone size: NA
CDR3 protein: CASSLVAGTSNQPQHF; CDR3 DNA: TGTGCCAGCAGCTTAGTTGCAGGGACTAGCAATCAGCCCCAGCATTTT; V gene: TRBV7-2; D gene: NA; J gene: TRBJ1-5; clone size: NA
CDR3 protein: CASSGTGGSRDTQYF; CDR3 DNA: TGTGCCAGCAGTGGGACAGGGGGTTCCCGGGATACGCAGTATTTT; V gene: TRBV28; D gene: TRBD1; J gene: TRBJ2-3; clone size: NA
CDR3 protein: CASTQWGLAGPYEQYF; CDR3 DNA: TGTGCCAGCACCCAATGGGGACTAGCGGGACCCTACGAGCAGTACTTC; V gene: TRBV27; D gene: TRBD2; J gene: TRBJ2-7; clone size: NA
CDR3 protein: CAIMQHERAGKLFF; CDR3 DNA: TGTGCCATCATGCAACACGAAAGGGCTGGAAAACTGTTTTTT; V gene: TRBV10-3; D gene: NA; J gene: TRBJ1-4; clone size: NA
CDR3 protein: CTTRGGATDTQYF; CDR3 DNA: TGTACCACCCGCGGGGGGGCTACAGATACGCAGTATTTT; V gene: TRBV28; D gene: TRBD2; J gene: TRBJ2-3; clone size: NA
CDR3 protein: CASSRETRALAPLHF; CDR3 DNA: TGTGCCAGCAGCAGGGAAACCCGGGCGTTAGCACCCCTCCACTTT; V gene: TRBV7-2; D gene: NA; J gene: TRBJ1-6; clone size: NA
CDR3 protein: CSVEEGFGGVTQYF; CDR3 DNA: TGCAGCGTTGAAGAAGGATTCGGAGGGGTAACGCAGTATTTT; V gene: TRBV29-1; D gene: NA; J gene: TRBJ2-3; clone size: NA
CDR3 protein: CASSLQQPNSPLHF; CDR3 DNA: TGTGCCAGCAGCTTGCAACAGCCCAATTCACCCCTCCACTTT; V gene: TRBV5-5; D gene: NA; J gene: TRBJ1-6; clone size: NA
CDR3 protein: CASSGAHYSNQPQHF; CDR3 DNA: TGTGCCAGCAGCGGAGCCCATTATAGCAATCAGCCCCAGCATTTT; V gene: TRBV6-1; D gene: NA; J gene: TRBJ1-5; clone size: NA
CDR3 protein: CASSLRGGLGISRDTQYF; CDR3 DNA: TGTGCCAGCAGCTTAAGGGGGGGACTAGGAATTAGTCGGGATACGCAGTATTTT; V gene: TRBV7-2; D gene: TRBD2; J gene: TRBJ2-3; clone size: few
CDR3 protein: CSASLLGVERSETQYF; CDR3 DNA: TGCAGTGCTAGCCTACTAGGGGTAGAGAGGTCAGAGACCCAGTACTTC; V gene: TRBV20-1; D gene: NA; J gene: TRBJ2-5; clone size: NA
CDR3 protein: CASRPRGTGSYNEQYF; CDR3 DNA: TGTGCCAGCAGGCCCAGGGGGACTGGGTCCTACAATGAGCAGTACTTC; V gene: TRBV7-9; D gene: NA; J gene: TRBJ2-7; clone size: NA
CDR3 protein: CSASARQTKDSGYTF; CDR3 DNA: TGCAGTGCTAGTGCACGGCAGACAAAAGATTCTGGCTACACCTTC; V gene: TRBV20-1; D gene: NA; J gene: TRBJ1-2; clone size: NA
CDR3 protein: CASSIKTRNYGYTF; CDR3 DNA: TGTGCCAGCAGCATAAAGACACGGAACTATGGCTACACCTTC; V gene: TRBV7-2; D gene: NA; J gene: TRBJ1-2; clone size: once
CDR3 protein: CASSPDRGLWETQYF; CDR3 DNA: TGTGCCAGCAGCCCAGACAGGGGGCTTTGGGAGACCCAGTACTTC; V gene: TRBV7-9; D gene: TRBD1; J gene: TRBJ2-5; clone size: NA
CDR3 protein: CASSLPQGHEQYF; CDR3 DNA: TGTGCCAGCAGTCTGCCCCAGGGCCACGAGCAGTACTTC; V gene: TRBV12-3/TRBV12-4; D gene: NA; J gene: TRBJ2-7; clone size: NA
CDR3 protein: CASSLLSRDTQYF; CDR3 DNA: TGTGCCAGCAGCTTATTGAGTAGGGATACGCAGTATTTT; V gene: TRBV7-3; D gene: NA; J gene: TRBJ2-3; clone size: NA
CDR3 protein: CASSAGMDTQYF; CDR3 DNA: TGTGCCAGCAGCGCAGGGATGGATACGCAGTATTTT; V gene: TRBV2; D gene: NA; J gene: TRBJ2-3; clone size: NA
CDR3 protein: CATSESGRLVVGQRGKETQYF; CDR3 DNA: TGTGCCACCAGTGAAAGTGGTCGACTGGTCGTCGGTCAGCGGGGAAAGGAGACCCAGTACTTC; V gene: TRBV24-1; D gene: TRBD2; J gene: TRBJ2-5; clone size: few
CDR3 protein: CASSSTGISKTQYF; CDR3 DNA: TGTGCCAGCAGCTCAACAGGGATTTCGAAGACCCAGTACTTC; V gene: TRBV9; D gene: NA; J gene: TRBJ2-5; clone size: NA
CDR3 protein: CASSQATRKVNEQFF; CDR3 DNA: TGCGCCAGCAGCCAAGCGACTAGGAAAGTCAATGAGCAGTTCTTC; V gene: TRBV4-3; D gene: NA; J gene: TRBJ2-1; clone size: NA
CDR3 protein: CASSKQGVEETQYF; CDR3 DNA: TGTGCCAGCAGCAAACAGGGGGTCGAGGAGACCCAGTACTTC; V gene: TRBV7-9; D gene: TRBD1; J gene: TRBJ2-5; clone size: few
CDR3 protein: CASRIGTAGKTQYF; CDR3 DNA: TGTGCCAGCAGGATAGGGACCGCGGGGAAGACCCAGTACTTC; V gene: TRBV12-3/TRBV12-4; D gene: NA; J gene: TRBJ2-5; clone size: NA
CDR3 protein: CASSSTPGVQETQYF; CDR3 DNA: TGCGCCAGCAGCTCCACCCCAGGGGTACAAGAGACCCAGTACTTC; V gene: TRBV5-1; D gene: NA; J gene: TRBJ2-5; clone size: NA
CDR3 protein: CASGYSGSNPGETQYF; CDR3 DNA: TGTGCCAGCGGGTATAGCGGGTCTAACCCTGGGGAGACCCAGTACTTC; V gene: TRBV6-5; D gene: TRBD2; J gene: TRBJ2-5; clone size: NA
CDR3 protein: CATGTSGGIGPVGQFF; CDR3 DNA: TGTGCCACCGGGACTAGCGGGGGAATTGGGCCTGTTGGGCAGTTCTTC; V gene: TRBV3-1; D gene: TRBD2; J gene: TRBJ2-1; clone size: once
CDR3 protein: CATSEVKGGTQYF; CDR3 DNA: TGTGCCACCAGTGAGGTCAAGGGAGGGACCCAGTACTTC; V gene: TRBV24-1; D gene: NA; J gene: TRBJ2-5; clone size: NA
CDR3 protein: CASSQRASRAHPRETQYF; CDR3 DNA: TGTGCCAGCAGCCAAAGGGCCTCCCGGGCCCATCCCAGAGAGACCCAGTACTTC; V gene: TRBV3-1; D gene: NA; J gene: TRBJ2-5; clone size: NA
CDR3 protein: CASSLYGGQRMGSTEAFF; CDR3 DNA: TGTGCCAGCAGCTTATACGGGGGGCAGAGGATGGGGTCCACTGAAGCTTTCTTT; V gene: TRBV7-3; D gene: NA; J gene: TRBJ1-1; clone size: NA
CDR3 protein: CASSYSSPTEAFF; CDR3 DNA: TGTGCCAGCAGCTACAGCTCACCCACTGAAGCTTTCTTT; V gene: TRBV28; D gene: NA; J gene: TRBJ1-1; clone size: NA
CDR3 protein: CASRNGTGSFSYEQYF; CDR3 DNA: TGTGCCAGCAGAAACGGGACGGGATCGTTCTCCTACGAGCAGTACTTC; V gene: TRBV7-9; D gene: NA; J gene: TRBJ2-7; clone size: NA
CDR3 protein: CASSRTGAVGTDTQYF; CDR3 DNA: TGTGCCAGCAGCCGAACAGGGGCGGTTGGCACAGATACGCAGTATTTT; V gene: TRBV6-5; D gene: TRBD1; J gene: TRBJ2-3; clone size: few
CDR3 protein: CASSSGGSVQPQHF; CDR3 DNA: TGTGCCAGCAGTTCAGGGGGCTCGGTTCAGCCCCAGCATTTT; V gene: TRBV12-3/TRBV12-4; D gene: TRBD1; J gene: TRBJ1-5; clone size: NA
CDR3 protein: CASSVATGDQPQHF; CDR3 DNA: TGCGCCAGCAGCGTGGCAACAGGGGATCAGCCCCAGCATTTT; V gene: TRBV5-1; D gene: TRBD1; J gene: TRBJ1-5; clone size: NA
CDR3 protein: CASSPLAGAPGTQFF; CDR3 DNA: TGTGCCAGCAGTCCCCTAGCGGGGGCACCGGGGACCCAGTTCTTC; V gene: TRBV6-4; D gene: TRBD2; J gene: TRBJ2-1; clone size: NA